This TCR beta chain appears in the sequencing data of a study of regulatory T cells in long-lasting Graves disease. The V and J ends lost 10 bases and 6 bases respectively, with 13 bases between them. The CDR3 runs 11 residues. The germline V gene has CDR1 SEHNR and CDR2 FQNEAQ (reference sequence). About this clonotype itself: Its target is not known.

Construction of the TCR beta libraries employed iRepertoire HTBI primers in conjunction with Arm-PCR of CDR3 regions. TCRdb fed the multiplex PCR reads into MiXCR, producing one record per CDR3 protein. The sample holds about 470,000 distinct CDR3 sequences, under 25% seen once. As to time point: persistent/refractory GD, antithyroid drugs over 5 years with positive TRAb. The TCR library was prepared using RNA isolated from PBMCs. Study-wide points: Persistent Graves' patients had lower TCR diversity than newly diagnosed ones.

The TCR sequence derives from a female donor with Graves disease. Source: peripheral blood mononuclear cells (PBMCs), taken when the disease was refractory, from a patient treated with antithyroid drugs. The chain has TRBV7-9 and TRBJ2-7, with D possibly called TRBD1 or TRBD2 (5 bases each). The CDR3 reads CATASGTEQYF. DNA for the CDR3: TGTGCCACGGCGTCCGGGACCGAGCAGTACTTC.